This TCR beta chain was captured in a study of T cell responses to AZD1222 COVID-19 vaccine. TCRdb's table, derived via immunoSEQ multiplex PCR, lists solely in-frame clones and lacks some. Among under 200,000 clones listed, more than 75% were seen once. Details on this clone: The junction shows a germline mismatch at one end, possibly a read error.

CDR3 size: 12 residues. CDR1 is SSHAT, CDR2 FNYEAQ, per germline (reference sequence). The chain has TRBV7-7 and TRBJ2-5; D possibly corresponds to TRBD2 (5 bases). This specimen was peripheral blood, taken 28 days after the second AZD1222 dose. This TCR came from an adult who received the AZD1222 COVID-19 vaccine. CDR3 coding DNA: TGTGCTAGCAGCCAGGACTTAGGGACCCAGTACTTC. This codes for CASSQDLGTQYF.